The following is a T cell receptor beta chain sequence with its context. The sample is drawn from a study of shared clonotypes between healthy human individuals. The ends lost 6 bases at V and 8 bases at J; junction bases unmatched: 6. The CDR3 consists of 12 residues. From germline, CDR1 is LNHDA and CDR2 SQIVND (reference sequence). This table comes from immunoSEQ multiplex PCR, and its TCRdb copy is limited to in-frame clones, with some not included. The sample lists under 1,100,000 clones, approximately 76% occurring once. Sequencing was carried out using memory CD4+ T cells sorted from blood. Subset meaning: CD45RA-negative fraction. V gene TRBV19 combines with J gene TRBJ1-2; the match to TRBD1 covers 7 bases. This sequence was found in a man aged 18 to 30 in good health. CDR3 nucleotide sequence: TGTGCCAGTAGCTCGAGGGGGCTCGGCTACACCTTC. It specifies CASSSRGLGYTF.